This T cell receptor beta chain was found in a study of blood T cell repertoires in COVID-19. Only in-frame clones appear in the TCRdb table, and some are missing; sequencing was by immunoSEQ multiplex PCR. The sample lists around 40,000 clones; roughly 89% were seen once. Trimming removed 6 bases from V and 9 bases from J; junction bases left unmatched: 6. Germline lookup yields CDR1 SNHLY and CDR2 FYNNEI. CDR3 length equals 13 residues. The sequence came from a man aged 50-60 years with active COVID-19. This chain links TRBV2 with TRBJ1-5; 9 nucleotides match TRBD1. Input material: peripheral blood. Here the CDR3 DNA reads TGTGCCAGCAGGGGGGACAGGGAACGGCCCCAGCATTTT. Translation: CASRGDRERPQHF.